This T cell receptor (beta chain) was recovered during a study of PD-1 blockade in classical Hodgkin lymphoma. Profiled with immunoSEQ multiplex PCR; TCRdb holds only in-frame clones, not every one. Here the sample spans 110,000 or so clones, 80% to 90% being singletons. Concerning this clone: Its specificity is not known.

Points from the study as a whole: Newly diagnosed patients had diversity similar to the baseline diversity of complete responders.

Each and every patient relapsed after autologous stem cell transplantation, and patients got differing brentuximab vedotin exposure. Specimen: peripheral blood mononuclear cells (PBMCs), collected before the second cycle of nivolumab. The source is a human donor with classical Hodgkin lymphoma.

The CDR3 protein is CASSYSTDYEQYF. For the CDR3, the DNA is TGTGCCAGCAGTTACTCGACAGACTATGAGCAGTACTTC. The V call is TRBV6-5, the J call TRBJ2-7; D might be TRBD1 or TRBD2, each matching 5 bases. The length of the CDR3 is 13 residues. Germline assignment: CDR1 MNHEY and CDR2 SVGAGI. Trimming took 0 bases from V and 7 from J, leaving 10 bases between them.